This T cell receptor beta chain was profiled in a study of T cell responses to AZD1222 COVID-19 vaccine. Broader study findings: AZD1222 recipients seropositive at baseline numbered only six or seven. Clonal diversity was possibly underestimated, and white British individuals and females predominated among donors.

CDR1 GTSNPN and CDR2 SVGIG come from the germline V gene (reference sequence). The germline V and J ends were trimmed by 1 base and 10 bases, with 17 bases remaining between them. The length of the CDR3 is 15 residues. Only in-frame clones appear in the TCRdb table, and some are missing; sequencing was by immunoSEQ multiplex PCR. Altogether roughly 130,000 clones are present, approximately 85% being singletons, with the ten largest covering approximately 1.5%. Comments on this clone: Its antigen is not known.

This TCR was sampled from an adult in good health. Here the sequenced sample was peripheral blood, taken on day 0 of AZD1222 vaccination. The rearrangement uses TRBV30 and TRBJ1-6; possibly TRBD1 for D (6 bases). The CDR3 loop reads CAWSEGGGIGSPLHF. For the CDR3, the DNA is TGTGCCTGGAGTGAGGGCGGGGGCATCGGCTCACCCCTCCACTTT.